This TCR beta chain stems from a study of blood T cell repertoires in COVID-19. Study background: Acute and convalescent COVID-19 samples came from the United States, Italy and Spain. PBMCs, B-cell-depleted T cells, or T cells were the source of the cDNA or gDNA that made up the material.

Per the original methods: For nucleated cells, counts were estimated from reference gene primer amplification. Sequencing used immunoSEQ multiplex PCR; TCRdb keeps in-frame clones, though not all of them. For V, J and clone size, that table is used; D and trimming come from the DNA. This table has about 160,000 clones, around 84% appearing once. The specimen sequenced was peripheral blood. This clonotype was obtained from a human donor with acute or convalescent COVID-19. The donor label of this sample is uncertain.

The CDR3 DNA is TGCGCCAGCAGCCCCAAAGTCGGGGGAATACAAGAGACCCAGTACTTC. The encoded protein is CASSPKVGGIQETQYF. V and J are TRBV5-1 and TRBJ2-5, with D perhaps matching TRBD2 (6 bases). The V gene lost 4 bases and the J gene lost 2 bases, with 18 bases spanning the gap. CDR1 and CDR2 (germline): SGHRS, YFSETQ. CDR3 length: 16 amino acids.